This TCR beta chain was observed in a study of T cell repertoires in cytomegalovirus infection. Looking at the study overall: From public TCR beta signatures came an indication of both CMV infection and matching HLA type. Study-wide results and limits: Summed frequency of shared TCR beta families picked out CMV carriers who also had the relevant HLA. In two of eight donors, the top clonotype was HLA-C-restricted CMV-specific.

As for this clonotype: What it binds is unknown.

Between the trimmed V and J ends, which lost 2 bases and 5 bases, there was a span of 10 bases. The germline V gene encodes CDR1 MNHEY and CDR2 SVGAGI. This CDR3 has 14 residues. One entry per CDR3 protein, called by TCRdb with MiXCR from the reads. The data contain hundreds of thousands of distinct CDR3 sequences, 31% of them singletons. The chain is built from TRBV6-5 and TRBJ1-5; no firm D call. The specimen was PBMCs. The clonotype was recovered from a human donor in good health (CMV status not recorded). Some clones in this sample may be carry-over from other donors' samples. The CDR3 region is CASSYEEGHQPQHF. The CDR3 DNA sequence: TGTGCCAGCAGTTACGAGGAGGGCCATCAGCCCCAGCATTTT.